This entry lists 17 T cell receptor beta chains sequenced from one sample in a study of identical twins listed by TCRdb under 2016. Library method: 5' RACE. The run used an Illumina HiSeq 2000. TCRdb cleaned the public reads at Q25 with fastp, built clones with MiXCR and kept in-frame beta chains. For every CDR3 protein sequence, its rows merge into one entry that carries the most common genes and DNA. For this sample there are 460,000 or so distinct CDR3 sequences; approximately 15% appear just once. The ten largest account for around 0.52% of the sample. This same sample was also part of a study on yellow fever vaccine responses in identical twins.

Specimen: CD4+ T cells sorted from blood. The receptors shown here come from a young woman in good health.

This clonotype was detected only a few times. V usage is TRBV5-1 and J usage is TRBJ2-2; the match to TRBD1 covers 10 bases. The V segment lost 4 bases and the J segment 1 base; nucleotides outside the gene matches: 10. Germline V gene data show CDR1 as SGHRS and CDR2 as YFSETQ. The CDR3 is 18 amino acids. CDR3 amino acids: CASSPRRDRGRNTGELFF. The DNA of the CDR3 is TGCGCCAGCAGCCCGCGCCGGGACAGGGGAAGGAACACCGGGGAGCTGTTTTTT.

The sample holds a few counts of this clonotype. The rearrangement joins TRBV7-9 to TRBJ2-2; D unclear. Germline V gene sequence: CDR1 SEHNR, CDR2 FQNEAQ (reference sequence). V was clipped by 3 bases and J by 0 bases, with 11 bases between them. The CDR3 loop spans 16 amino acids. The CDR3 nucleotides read TGTGCCAGCAGCTTGCAGGCAAACGCGAACACCGGGGAGCTGTTTTTT. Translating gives CASSLQANANTGELFF.

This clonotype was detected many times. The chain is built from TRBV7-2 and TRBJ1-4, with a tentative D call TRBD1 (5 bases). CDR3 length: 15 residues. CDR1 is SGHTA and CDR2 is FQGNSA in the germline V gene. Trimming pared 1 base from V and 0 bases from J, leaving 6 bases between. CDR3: CASSLVQATNEKLFF. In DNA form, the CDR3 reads TGTGCCAGCAGCTTAGTACAGGCAACTAATGAAAAACTGTTTTTT.

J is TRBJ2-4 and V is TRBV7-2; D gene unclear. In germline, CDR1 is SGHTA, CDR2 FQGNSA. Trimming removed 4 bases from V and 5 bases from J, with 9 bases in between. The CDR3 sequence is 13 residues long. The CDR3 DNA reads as TGTGCCAGCAGCTACAGAGGCCAAAACATTCAGTACTTC. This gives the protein CASSYRGQNIQYF.

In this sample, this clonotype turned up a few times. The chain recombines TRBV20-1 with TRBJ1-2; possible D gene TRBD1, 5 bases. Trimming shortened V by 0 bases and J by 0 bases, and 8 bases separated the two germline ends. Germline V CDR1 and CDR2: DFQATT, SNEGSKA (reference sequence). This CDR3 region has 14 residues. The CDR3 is CSARDLGANYGYTF. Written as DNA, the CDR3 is TGCAGTGCTAGAGATCTGGGGGCTAACTATGGCTACACCTTC.

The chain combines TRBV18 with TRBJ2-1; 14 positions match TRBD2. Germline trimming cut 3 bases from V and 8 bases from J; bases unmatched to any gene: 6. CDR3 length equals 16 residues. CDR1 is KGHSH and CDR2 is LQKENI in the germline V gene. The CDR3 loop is CASSPKGLAGAYEQFF. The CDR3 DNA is TGTGCCAGCTCACCTAAGGGACTAGCGGGAGCGTATGAGCAGTTCTTC. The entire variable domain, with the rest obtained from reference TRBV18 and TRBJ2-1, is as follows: NAGVMQNPRHLVRRRGQEARLRCSPMKGHSHVYWYRQLPEEGLKFMVYLQKENIIDESGMPKERFSAEFPKEGPSILRIQQVVRGDSAAYFCASSPKGLAGAYEQFFGPGTRLTVL.

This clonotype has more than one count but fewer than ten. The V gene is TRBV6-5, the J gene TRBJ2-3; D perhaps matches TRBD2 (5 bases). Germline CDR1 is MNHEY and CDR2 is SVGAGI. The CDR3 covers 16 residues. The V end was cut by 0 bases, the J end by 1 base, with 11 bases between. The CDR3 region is CASSYSMLAGTDTQYF. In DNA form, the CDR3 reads TGTGCCAGCAGTTACTCGATGCTAGCTGGCACAGATACGCAGTATTTT.

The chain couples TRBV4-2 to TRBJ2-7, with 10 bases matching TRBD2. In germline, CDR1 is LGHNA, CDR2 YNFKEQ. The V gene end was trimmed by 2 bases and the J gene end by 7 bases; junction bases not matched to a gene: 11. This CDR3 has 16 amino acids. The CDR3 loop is CASSQTRTSGFREQYF. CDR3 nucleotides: TGTGCCAGCAGCCAAACCAGGACTAGCGGTTTCCGGGAGCAGTACTTC.

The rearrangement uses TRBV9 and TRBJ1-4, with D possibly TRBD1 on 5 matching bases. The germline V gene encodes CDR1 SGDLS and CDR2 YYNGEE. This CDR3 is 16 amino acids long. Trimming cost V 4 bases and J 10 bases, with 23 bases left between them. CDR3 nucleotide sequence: TGTGCCAGCAGCTCTAGGGGTCAGGGAGGCGCCGGAAAACTGTTTTTT. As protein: CASSSRGQGGAGKLFF. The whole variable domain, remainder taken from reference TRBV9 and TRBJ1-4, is DSGVTQTPKHLITATGQRVTLRCSPRSGDLSVYWYQQSLDQGLQFLIQYYNGEERAKGNILERFSAQQFPDLHSELNLSSLELGDSALYFCASSSRGQGGAGKLFFGSGTQLSVL.

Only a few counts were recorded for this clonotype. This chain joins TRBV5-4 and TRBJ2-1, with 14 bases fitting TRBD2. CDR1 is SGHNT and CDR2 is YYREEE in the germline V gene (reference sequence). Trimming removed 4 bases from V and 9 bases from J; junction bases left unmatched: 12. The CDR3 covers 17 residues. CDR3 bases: TGTGCCAGCAGCCCCTTTGGGACCGGGACTAGCGGGAGTGAGCAGTTCTTC. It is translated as CASSPFGTGTSGSEQFF.

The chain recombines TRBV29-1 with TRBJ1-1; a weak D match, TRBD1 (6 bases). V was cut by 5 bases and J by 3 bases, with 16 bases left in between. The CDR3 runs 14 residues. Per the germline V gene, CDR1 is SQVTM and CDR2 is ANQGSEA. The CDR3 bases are TGCAGCGTTCACTTCCAGGGGAAGGACACTGAAGCTTTCTTT. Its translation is CSVHFQGKDTEAFF.

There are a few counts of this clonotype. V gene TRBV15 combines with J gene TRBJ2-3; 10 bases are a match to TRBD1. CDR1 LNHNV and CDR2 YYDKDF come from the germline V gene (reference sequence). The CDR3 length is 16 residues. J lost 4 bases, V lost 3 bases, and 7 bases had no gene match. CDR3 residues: CATSSAPGQGSDTQYF. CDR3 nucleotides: TGTGCCACCAGCAGTGCCCCGGGACAGGGGTCAGATACGCAGTATTTT.

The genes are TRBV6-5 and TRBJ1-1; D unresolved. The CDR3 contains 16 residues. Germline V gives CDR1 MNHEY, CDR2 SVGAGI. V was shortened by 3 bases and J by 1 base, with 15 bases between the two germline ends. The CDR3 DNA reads TGTGCCAGCAGTTATTCCTCCCGTGGGCGGAACACTGAAGCTTTCTTT. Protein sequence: CASSYSSRGRNTEAFF.

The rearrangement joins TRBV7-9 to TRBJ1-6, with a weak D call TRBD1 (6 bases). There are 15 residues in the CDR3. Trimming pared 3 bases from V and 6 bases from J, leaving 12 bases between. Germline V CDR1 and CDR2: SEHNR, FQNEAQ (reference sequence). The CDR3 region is CASSLEEGGNSPLHF. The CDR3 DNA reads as TGTGCCAGCAGCTTGGAAGAGGGGGGTAATTCACCCCTCCACTTT.

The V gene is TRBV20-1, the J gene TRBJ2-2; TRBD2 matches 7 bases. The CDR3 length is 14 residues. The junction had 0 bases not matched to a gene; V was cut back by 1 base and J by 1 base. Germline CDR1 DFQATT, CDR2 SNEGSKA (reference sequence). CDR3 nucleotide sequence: TGCAGTGCTAGAGGCGGGAGGAACACCGGGGAGCTGTTTTTT. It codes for CSARGGRNTGELFF.

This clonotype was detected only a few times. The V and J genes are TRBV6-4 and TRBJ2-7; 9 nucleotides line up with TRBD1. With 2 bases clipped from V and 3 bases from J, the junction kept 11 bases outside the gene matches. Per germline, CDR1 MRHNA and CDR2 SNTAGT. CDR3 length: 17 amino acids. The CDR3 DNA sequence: TGTGCCAGCAGTGACGGAAAGAGGGACAGGGTTTACTACGAGCAGTACTTC. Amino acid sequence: CASSDGKRDRVYYEQYF.

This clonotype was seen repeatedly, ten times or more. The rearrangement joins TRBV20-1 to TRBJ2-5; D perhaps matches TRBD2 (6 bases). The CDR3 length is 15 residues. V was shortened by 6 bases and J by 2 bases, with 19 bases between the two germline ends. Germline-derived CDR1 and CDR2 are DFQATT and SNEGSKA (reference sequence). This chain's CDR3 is CSANEIGRSQETQYF. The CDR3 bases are TGCAGTGCCAACGAGATAGGGAGGAGTCAAGAGACCCAGTACTTC.